Listed below are T cell receptor beta chains from one sample, sequenced in a study of T-cell memory formation after mild COVID-19. TCRdb re-called the 5' RACE reads with MiXCR, one entry per CDR3 protein. Of about 560,000 distinct CDR3 sequences in the sample, about 20% are singletons; the top ten hold around 7.7%. Input material: PBMCs or a T cell subset sorted from them (not recorded which). These TCRs come from an adult woman who had mild COVID-19 (a few samples of this study predate the infection). Cell type and time point are not known. CDR3s include the opening cysteine and the closing phenylalanine or tryptophan. The D gene is left open where the match is weak. Where a row states a size, it is once, few, many or the class of an expanded clone; other rows omit it.

D gene: TRBD1
J gene: TRBJ1-5
clone size: -
V gene: TRBV4-1
CDR3 protein: CASSQDDRGRQPQHF
CDR3 DNA: TGCGCCAGCAGCCAAGACGACAGGGGGCGGCAGCCCCAGCATTTT

D gene: -
J gene: TRBJ2-1
clone size: -
V gene: TRBV28
CDR3 protein: CASSLGHLYNEQFF
CDR3 DNA: TGTGCCAGCAGTTTGGGACACCTCTACAATGAGCAGTTCTTC

D gene: -
J gene: TRBJ2-3
clone size: many
V gene: TRBV7-3
CDR3 protein: CASSTGGNTDTQYF
CDR3 DNA: TGTGCCAGCAGCACCGGTGGGAACACAGATACGCAGTATTTT

D gene: TRBD1
J gene: TRBJ1-1
clone size: -
V gene: TRBV6-2/TRBV6-3
CDR3 protein: CASSSGTGKSQETFF
CDR3 DNA: TGTGCCAGCAGTTCCGGGACAGGGAAGAGCCAGGAGACTTTCTTT

D gene: -
J gene: TRBJ1-5
clone size: -
V gene: TRBV4-1
CDR3 protein: CASSPTATNQPQHF
CDR3 DNA: TGCGCCAGCAGCCCAACCGCGACAAATCAGCCCCAGCATTTT

D gene: TRBD1
J gene: TRBJ1-3
clone size: -
V gene: TRBV7-2
CDR3 protein: CASSLNLGTGDGNTIYF
CDR3 DNA: TGTGCCAGCAGCTTAAACCTCGGGACAGGGGACGGAAACACCATATATTTT

D gene: TRBD1
J gene: TRBJ2-7
clone size: few
V gene: TRBV7-2
CDR3 protein: CASSQATGGYEQYF
CDR3 DNA: TGTGCCAGCAGCCAGGCGACAGGGGGCTACGAGCAGTACTTC

D gene: -
J gene: TRBJ1-1
clone size: -
V gene: TRBV20-1
CDR3 protein: CSASWAGASGTEAFF
CDR3 DNA: TGCAGTGCTAGTTGGGCAGGGGCGTCGGGAACTGAAGCTTTCTTT

D gene: -
J gene: TRBJ2-3
clone size: few
V gene: TRBV6-1
CDR3 protein: CASSDLSGADTQYF
CDR3 DNA: TGTGCCAGCAGTGATCTGTCGGGAGCAGATACGCAGTATTTT

D gene: TRBD1
J gene: TRBJ1-1
clone size: -
V gene: TRBV5-1
CDR3 protein: CASKRQGEAEAFF
CDR3 DNA: TGCGCCAGCAAAAGACAGGGGGAGGCTGAAGCTTTCTTT

D gene: -
J gene: TRBJ2-3
clone size: few
V gene: TRBV7-2
CDR3 protein: CASSLLGRTDTQYF
CDR3 DNA: TGTGCCAGCAGCTTACTCGGGCGCACAGATACGCAGTATTTT

D gene: -
J gene: TRBJ1-1
clone size: -
V gene: TRBV6-5
CDR3 protein: CASSYKGPNTEAFF
CDR3 DNA: TGTGCCAGCAGTTACAAGGGACCGAACACTGAAGCTTTCTTT

D gene: TRBD1
J gene: TRBJ2-2
clone size: -
V gene: TRBV20-1
CDR3 protein: CSATSVQGSWTGELFF
CDR3 DNA: TGCAGTGCTACCAGTGTACAGGGGTCGTGGACCGGGGAGCTGTTTTTT

D gene: TRBD2
J gene: TRBJ2-3
clone size: -
V gene: TRBV19
CDR3 protein: CASSTTSGSFRTSTDTQYF
CDR3 DNA: TGTGCCAGTAGTACCACTAGCGGGAGTTTTCGCACTAGCACAGATACGCAGTATTTT

D gene: -
J gene: TRBJ1-1
clone size: -
V gene: TRBV3-1
CDR3 protein: CASSQVFSRNTEAFF
CDR3 DNA: TGTGCCAGCAGCCAAGTATTCAGCAGGAACACTGAAGCTTTCTTT

D gene: -
J gene: TRBJ1-4
clone size: -
V gene: TRBV29-1
CDR3 protein: CSVEEGGNEKLFF
CDR3 DNA: TGCAGCGTTGAAGAAGGGGGAAATGAAAAACTGTTTTTT

D gene: TRBD1
J gene: TRBJ2-7
clone size: -
V gene: TRBV7-2
CDR3 protein: CASRGTGRYEQYF
CDR3 DNA: TGTGCCAGCAGGGGGACAGGGAGGTACGAGCAGTACTTC

D gene: TRBD1
J gene: TRBJ2-2
clone size: -
V gene: TRBV24-1
CDR3 protein: CATSDLETGEAVGELFF
CDR3 DNA: TGTGCCACCAGTGATCTTGAGACAGGGGAAGCAGTCGGGGAGCTGTTTTTT

D gene: TRBD2
J gene: TRBJ2-2
clone size: -
V gene: TRBV30
CDR3 protein: CAWRRGGGVTGELFF
CDR3 DNA: TGTGCCTGGAGACGGGGCGGGGGTGTCACCGGGGAGCTGTTTTTT

D gene: -
J gene: TRBJ1-4
clone size: few
V gene: TRBV20-1
CDR3 protein: CSARSAIEKLFF
CDR3 DNA: TGCAGTGCACGGAGCGCGATAGAAAAACTGTTTTTT

D gene: -
J gene: TRBJ2-1
clone size: -
V gene: TRBV7-9
CDR3 protein: CASSPQDPSYNEQFF
CDR3 DNA: TGTGCCAGCAGCCCACAGGACCCCTCCTACAATGAGCAGTTCTTC

D gene: TRBD2
J gene: TRBJ2-1
clone size: few
V gene: TRBV12-5
CDR3 protein: CASGLVKLAGASDEQFF
CDR3 DNA: TGTGCTAGTGGTTTGGTAAAACTAGCGGGAGCCAGTGATGAGCAGTTCTTC

D gene: TRBD2
J gene: TRBJ2-3
clone size: few
V gene: TRBV12-3/TRBV12-4
CDR3 protein: CASSYRGGGDTQYF
CDR3 DNA: TGTGCCAGCAGCTACCGCGGGGGTGGGGATACGCAGTATTTT

D gene: -
J gene: TRBJ1-2
clone size: -
V gene: TRBV2
CDR3 protein: CASSDHRRMGGYTF
CDR3 DNA: TGTGCCAGCAGTGACCACCGCCGAATGGGTGGCTACACCTTC

D gene: TRBD2
J gene: TRBJ2-3
clone size: -
V gene: TRBV20-1
CDR3 protein: CSARVKRERVDTQYF
CDR3 DNA: TGCAGTGCTAGAGTTAAGCGGGAAAGGGTAGATACGCAGTATTTT

D gene: -
J gene: TRBJ2-6
clone size: -
V gene: TRBV7-6
CDR3 protein: CASSLEVSGANVLTF
CDR3 DNA: TGTGCCAGCAGCTTAGAGGTCTCTGGGGCCAACGTCCTGACTTTC

D gene: TRBD2
J gene: TRBJ2-1
clone size: few
V gene: TRBV6-5
CDR3 protein: CASSYSASGYDNEQFF
CDR3 DNA: TGTGCCAGCAGTTACTCGGCTAGCGGGTATGACAATGAGCAGTTCTTC

D gene: -
J gene: TRBJ1-5
clone size: few
V gene: TRBV12-3/TRBV12-4
CDR3 protein: CASSFDRNYQPQHF
CDR3 DNA: TGTGCCAGCAGTTTTGACAGGAATTATCAGCCCCAGCATTTT

D gene: -
J gene: TRBJ2-4
clone size: once
V gene: TRBV6-5
CDR3 protein: CASSYSPGADIQYF
CDR3 DNA: TGTGCCAGCAGTTACTCGCCGGGGGCTGACATTCAGTACTTC

D gene: -
J gene: TRBJ2-2
clone size: few
V gene: TRBV12-3/TRBV12-4
CDR3 protein: CASSSGAGELFF
CDR3 DNA: TGTGCCAGCAGTTCCGGGGCCGGGGAGCTGTTTTTT

D gene: TRBD1
J gene: TRBJ2-2
clone size: -
V gene: TRBV20-1
CDR3 protein: CSAMGQGGTGELFF
CDR3 DNA: TGCAGTGCTATGGGACAGGGCGGCACCGGGGAGCTGTTTTTT

D gene: TRBD2
J gene: TRBJ2-7
clone size: -
V gene: TRBV2
CDR3 protein: CASKENLAGWGEQYF
CDR3 DNA: TGTGCCAGCAAGGAGAACCTAGCGGGCTGGGGGGAGCAGTACTTC